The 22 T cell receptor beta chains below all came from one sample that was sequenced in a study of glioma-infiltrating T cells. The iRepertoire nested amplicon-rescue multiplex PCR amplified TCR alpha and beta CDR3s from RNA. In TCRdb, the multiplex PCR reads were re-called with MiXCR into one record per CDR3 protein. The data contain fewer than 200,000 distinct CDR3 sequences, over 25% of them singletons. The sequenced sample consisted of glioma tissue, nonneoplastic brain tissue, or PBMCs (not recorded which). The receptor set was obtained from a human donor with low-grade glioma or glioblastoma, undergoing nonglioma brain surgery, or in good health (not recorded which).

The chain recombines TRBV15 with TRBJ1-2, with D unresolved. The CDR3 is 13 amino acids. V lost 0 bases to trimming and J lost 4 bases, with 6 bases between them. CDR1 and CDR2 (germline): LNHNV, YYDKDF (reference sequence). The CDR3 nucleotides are TGTGCCACCAGCAGAGAGGCACTCTATGGCTACACCTTC. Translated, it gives CATSREALYGYTF. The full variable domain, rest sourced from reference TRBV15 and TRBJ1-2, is DAMVIQNPRYQVTQFGKPVTLSCSQTLNHNVMYWYQQKSSQAPKLLFHYYDKDFNNEADTPDNFQSRRPNTSFCFLDIRSPGLGDTAMYLCATSREALYGYTFGSGTRLTVV.

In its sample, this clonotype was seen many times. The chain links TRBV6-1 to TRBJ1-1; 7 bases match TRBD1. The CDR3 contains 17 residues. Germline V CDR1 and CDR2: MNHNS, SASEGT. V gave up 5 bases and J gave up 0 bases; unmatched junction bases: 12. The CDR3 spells CASSRTGTLALNTEAFF. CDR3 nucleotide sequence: TGTGCCAGCAGTAGGACAGGCACCCTAGCCTTGAACACTGAAGCTTTCTTT.

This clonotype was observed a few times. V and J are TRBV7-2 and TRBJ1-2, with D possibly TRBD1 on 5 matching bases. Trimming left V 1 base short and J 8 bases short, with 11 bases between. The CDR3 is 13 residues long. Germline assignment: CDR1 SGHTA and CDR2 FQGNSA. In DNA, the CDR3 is TGTGCCAGCAGCTTAGTAGGCAGGGAGGGCTACACCTTC. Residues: CASSLVGREGYTF. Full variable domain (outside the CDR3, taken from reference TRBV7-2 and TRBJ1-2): GAGVSQSPSNKVTEKGKDVELRCDPISGHTALYWYRQSLGQGLEFLIYFQGNSAPDKSGLPSDRFSAERTGGSVSTLTIQRTQQEDSAVYLCASSLVGREGYTFGSGTRLTVV.

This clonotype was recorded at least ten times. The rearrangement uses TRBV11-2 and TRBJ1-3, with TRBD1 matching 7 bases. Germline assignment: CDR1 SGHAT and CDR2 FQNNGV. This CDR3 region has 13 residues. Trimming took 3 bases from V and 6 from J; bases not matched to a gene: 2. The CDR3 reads CASSLGQPNTIYF. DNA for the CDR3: TGTGCCAGCAGCTTGGGACAGCCAAACACCATATATTTT.

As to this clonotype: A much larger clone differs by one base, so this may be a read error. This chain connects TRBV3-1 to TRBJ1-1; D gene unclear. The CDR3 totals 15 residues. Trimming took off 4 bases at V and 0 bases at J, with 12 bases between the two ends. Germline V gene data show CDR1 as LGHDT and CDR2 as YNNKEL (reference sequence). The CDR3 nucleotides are TGTGCCAGCAGCCCTCACGACACCGTGAACACTGAAGCTTTCTTT. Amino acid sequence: CASSPHDTVNTEAFF. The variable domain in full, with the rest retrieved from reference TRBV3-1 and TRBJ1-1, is DTAVSQTPKYLVTQMGNDKSIKCEQNLGHDTMYWYKQDSKKFLKIMFSYNNKELIINETVPNRFSPKSPDKAHLNLHINSLELGDSAVYFCASSPHDTVNTEAFFGQGTRLTVV.

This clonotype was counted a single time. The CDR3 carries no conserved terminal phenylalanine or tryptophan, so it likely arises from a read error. CDR3 sequence reads: CASSRPGLADEQFS. The DNA of the CDR3 is TGTGCAAGCAGTCGACCGGGACTAGCGGATGAGCAGTTCTCC. The chain carries TRBV6-1 and TRBJ2-1; 11 bases are a match to TRBD2. The germline V gene encodes CDR1 MNHNS and CDR2 SASEGT. This CDR3 is 14 amino acids long.

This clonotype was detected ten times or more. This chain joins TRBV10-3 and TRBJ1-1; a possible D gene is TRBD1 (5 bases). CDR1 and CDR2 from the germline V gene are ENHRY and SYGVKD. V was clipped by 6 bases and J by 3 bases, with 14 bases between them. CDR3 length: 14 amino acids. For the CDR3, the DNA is TGTGCCATCAGCCGGACATTGGAGGACACTGAAGCTTTCTTT. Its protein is CAISRTLEDTEAFF.

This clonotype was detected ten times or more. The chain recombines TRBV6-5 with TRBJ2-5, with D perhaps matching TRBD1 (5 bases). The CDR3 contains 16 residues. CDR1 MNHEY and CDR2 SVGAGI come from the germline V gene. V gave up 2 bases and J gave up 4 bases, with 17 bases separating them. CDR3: CASSYADLQVPETQYF. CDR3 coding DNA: TGTGCCAGCAGTTACGCTGACCTACAGGTCCCAGAGACCCAGTACTTC.

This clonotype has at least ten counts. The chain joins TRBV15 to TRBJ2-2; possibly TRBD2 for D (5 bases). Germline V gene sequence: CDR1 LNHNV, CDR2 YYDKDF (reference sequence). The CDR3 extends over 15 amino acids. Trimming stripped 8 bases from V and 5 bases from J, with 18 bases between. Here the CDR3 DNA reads TGTGCCACCCGGGATTCACAACGAATAACCGGGGAGCTGTTTTTT. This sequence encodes CATRDSQRITGELFF. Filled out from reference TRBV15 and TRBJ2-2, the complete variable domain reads DAMVIQNPRYQVTQFGKPVTLSCSQTLNHNVMYWYQQKSSQAPKLLFHYYDKDFNNEADTPDNFQSRRPNTSFCFLDIRSPGLGDTAMYLCATRDSQRITGELFFGEGSRLTVL.

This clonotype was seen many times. The DNA for the CDR3 is TGTGCCAGCAGTTCACGGCGGGGCGCGAACACCGGGGAGCTGTTTTTT. Amino acids: CASSSRRGANTGELFF. The genes are TRBV25-1 and TRBJ2-2, with D possibly matching TRBD2 (6 bases). CDR3 length: 16 amino acids. The germline V gene has CDR1 MGHDK and CDR2 SYGVNS. V lost 5 bases to trimming and J lost 0 bases, with 13 bases between them.

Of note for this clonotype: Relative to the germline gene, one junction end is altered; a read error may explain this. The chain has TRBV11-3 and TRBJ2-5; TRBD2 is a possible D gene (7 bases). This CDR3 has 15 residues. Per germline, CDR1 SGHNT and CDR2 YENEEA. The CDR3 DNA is TGTGCCAGCAGCTTATCGGGGGGCGTGCAAGAGGCCCAGTACTTC. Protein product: CASSLSGGVQEAQYF.

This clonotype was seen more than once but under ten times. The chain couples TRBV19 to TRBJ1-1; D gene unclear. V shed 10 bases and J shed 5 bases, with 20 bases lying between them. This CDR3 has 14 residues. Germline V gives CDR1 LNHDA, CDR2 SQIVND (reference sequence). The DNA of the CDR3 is TGTGCCACCCACCCGGGAGTTGGACGTACTGAAGCTTTCTTT. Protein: CATHPGVGRTEAFF.

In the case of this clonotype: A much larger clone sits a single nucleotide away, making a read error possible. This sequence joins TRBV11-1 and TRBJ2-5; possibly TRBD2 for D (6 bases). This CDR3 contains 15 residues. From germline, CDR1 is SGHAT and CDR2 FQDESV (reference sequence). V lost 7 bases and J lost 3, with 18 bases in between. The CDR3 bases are TGTGCCAGCACCGATTCCACCGGGAGAAAAGAGACCCAGTACTTC. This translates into CASTDSTGRKETQYF.

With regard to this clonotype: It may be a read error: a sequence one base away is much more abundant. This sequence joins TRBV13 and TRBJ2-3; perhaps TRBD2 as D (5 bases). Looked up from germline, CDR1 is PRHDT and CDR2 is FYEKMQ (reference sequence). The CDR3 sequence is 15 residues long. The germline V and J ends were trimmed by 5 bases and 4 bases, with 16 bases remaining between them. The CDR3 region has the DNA TGTGCCAGCAGCCCTACTAGAGAGCTAGCAGATACGCAGTATTTT. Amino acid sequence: CASSPTRELADTQYF.

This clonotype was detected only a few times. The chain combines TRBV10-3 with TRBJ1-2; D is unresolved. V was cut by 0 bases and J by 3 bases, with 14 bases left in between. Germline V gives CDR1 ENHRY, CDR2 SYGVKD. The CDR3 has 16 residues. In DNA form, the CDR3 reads TGTGCCATCAGTGAGTCAACGCCTTCCCCAGACTATGGCTACACCTTC. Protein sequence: CAISESTPSPDYGYTF.

The CDR3 spells CSATAPATYEQYF. The CDR3 region has the DNA TGCAGTGCAACGGCACCTGCCACCTACGAGCAGTACTTC. The V call is TRBV20-1, the J call TRBJ2-7; D gene unclear. Germline loops: CDR1 DFQATT, CDR2 SNEGSKA (reference sequence). The CDR3 is 13 amino acids. Trimming cost V 6 bases and J 2 bases, with 14 bases left between them.

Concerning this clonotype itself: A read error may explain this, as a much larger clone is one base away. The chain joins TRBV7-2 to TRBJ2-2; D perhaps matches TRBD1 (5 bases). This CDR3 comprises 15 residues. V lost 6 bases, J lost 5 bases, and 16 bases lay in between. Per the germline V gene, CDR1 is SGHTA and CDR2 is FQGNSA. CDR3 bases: TGTGCCAGCAGTGACAGAGGAATCAAAACCGGGGAGCTGTTTTTT. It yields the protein CASSDRGIKTGELFF.

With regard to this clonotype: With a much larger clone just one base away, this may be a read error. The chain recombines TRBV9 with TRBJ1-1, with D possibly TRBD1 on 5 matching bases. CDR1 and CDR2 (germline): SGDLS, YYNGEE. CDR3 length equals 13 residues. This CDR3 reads CASSVGQNTEASF. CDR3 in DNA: TGTGCCAGCAGCGTAGGACAGAACACTGAAGCTTCCTTT.

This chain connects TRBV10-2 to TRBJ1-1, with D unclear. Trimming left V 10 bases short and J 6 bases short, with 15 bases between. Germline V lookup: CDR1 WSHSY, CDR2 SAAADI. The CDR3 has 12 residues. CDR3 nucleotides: TGCGCCACCAAGGGCTTGGGCCCTGAAGCTTTCTTT. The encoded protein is CATKGLGPEAFF.

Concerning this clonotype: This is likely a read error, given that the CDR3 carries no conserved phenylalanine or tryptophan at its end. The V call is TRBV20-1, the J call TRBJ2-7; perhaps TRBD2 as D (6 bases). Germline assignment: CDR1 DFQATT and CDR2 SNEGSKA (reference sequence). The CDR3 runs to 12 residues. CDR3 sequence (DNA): TGCAGTGCTAGCGGGGACTCCTGCGAGCAGTACTCC. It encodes CSASGDSCEQYS.

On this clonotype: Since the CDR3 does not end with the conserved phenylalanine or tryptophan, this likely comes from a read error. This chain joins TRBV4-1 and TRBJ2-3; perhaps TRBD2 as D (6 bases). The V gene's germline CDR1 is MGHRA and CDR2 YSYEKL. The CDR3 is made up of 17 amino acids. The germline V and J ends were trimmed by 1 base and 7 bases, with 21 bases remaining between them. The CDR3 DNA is TGCGCCAGCAGCCAAGCGCCCCGGACTATAGTGGGTTATACGCAGTATCTT. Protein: CASSQAPRTIVGYTQYL.

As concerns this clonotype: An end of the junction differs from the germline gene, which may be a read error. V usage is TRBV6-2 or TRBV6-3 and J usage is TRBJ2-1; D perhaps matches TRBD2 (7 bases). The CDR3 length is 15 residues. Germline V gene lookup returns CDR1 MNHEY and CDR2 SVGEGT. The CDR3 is CARRGSGVPNNEQVF. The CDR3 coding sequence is TGTGCCCGCAGGGGAAGCGGGGTACCCAACAATGAGCAGGTCTTC.